Included here is one T cell receptor (beta chain) sequence, with context. What it binds is not known. Clones were read by immunoSEQ multiplex PCR, and TCRdb kept only the in-frame ones, dropping some. The table has about 32,000 clones, about 92% seen once. The data were obtained in a study of multiple sclerosis patients with progressive multifocal leukoencephalopathy. As for time point: before natalizumab initiation. Per the germline V gene, CDR1 is MGHRA and CDR2 is YSYEKL. The V and J ends lost 2 bases and 2 bases, in that order; junction bases with no gene match: 6. The CDR3 consists of 17 residues. Findings and limits, study-wide: Expanded clones at PML onset predated and persisted through natalizumab therapy.

Sequencing used PBMCs. The sequence derives from a young man with multiple sclerosis. This rearrangement joins TRBV4-1 to TRBJ2-1, with 10 bases fitting TRBD2. CDR3 residues: CASSQQKAGGPYNEQFF. CDR3 nucleotides: TGCGCCAGCAGCCAACAAAAAGCGGGAGGGCCCTACAATGAGCAGTTCTTC.